This T cell receptor (beta chain) was profiled in a study of radiotherapy plus CTLA-4 blockade in lung cancer. Study background: Among patients, around 18% showed objective responses, and approximately 31% had disease control.

Germline CDR1 SGHAT, CDR2 FQNNGV. The J segment lost 1 base and the V segment lost 8 bases, leaving 6 bases of the junction unmatched. The CDR3 is 14 residues long. The repertoire was sequenced with immunoSEQ multiplex PCR; TCRdb's copy has only in-frame clones and lacks some. The table records roughly 48,000 clones, around 69% of them present only once. The receptor was derived from a human donor with non-small cell lung cancer who had stable disease on radiotherapy plus ipilimumab. Specimen: peripheral blood, collected from a patient treated with radiotherapy plus ipilimumab. This chain uses TRBV11-2 with TRBJ1-2; 8 bases align to TRBD1. The CDR3 protein is CASSLDRVNYGYTF. The CDR3 DNA reads as TGTGCCAGCTCCCTGGACAGGGTTAACTATGGCTACACCTTC.